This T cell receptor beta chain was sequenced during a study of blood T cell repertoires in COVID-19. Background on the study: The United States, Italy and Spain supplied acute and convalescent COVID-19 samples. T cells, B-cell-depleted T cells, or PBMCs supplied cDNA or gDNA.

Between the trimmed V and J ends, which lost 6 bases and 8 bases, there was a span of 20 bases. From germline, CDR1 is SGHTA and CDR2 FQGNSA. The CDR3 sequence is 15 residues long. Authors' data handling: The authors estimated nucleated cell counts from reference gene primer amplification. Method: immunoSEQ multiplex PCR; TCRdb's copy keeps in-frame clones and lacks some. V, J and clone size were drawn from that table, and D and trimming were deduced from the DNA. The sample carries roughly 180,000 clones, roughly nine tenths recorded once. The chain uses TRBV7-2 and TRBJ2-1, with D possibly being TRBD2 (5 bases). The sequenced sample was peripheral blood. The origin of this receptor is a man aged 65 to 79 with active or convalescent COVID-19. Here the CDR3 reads CASRGPGKSRYEQFF. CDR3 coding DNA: TGTGCCAGCAGGGGCCCGGGGAAAAGCCGGTATGAGCAGTTCTTC.